Each of the 5 T cell receptor beta chains below was sequenced from the same sample in a study of T-cell memory formation after mild COVID-19. One entry per CDR3 protein results from TCRdb running MiXCR on the 5' RACE reads. Of fewer than 650,000 distinct CDR3 sequences detected, 15% to 20% appear once; the ten largest clones hold around 8.1%. Sequenced material: PBMCs or a T cell subset sorted from them (not recorded which). These receptors were obtained from an adult woman who had mild COVID-19 (a few samples of this study predate the infection). Cell type and time point are not known.

The chain links TRBV18 to TRBJ2-4, with D possibly TRBD1 on 6 matching bases. V lost 4 bases and J lost 11, with 21 bases in between. Germline V CDR1 and CDR2: KGHSH, LQKENI. There are 15 residues in the CDR3. CDR3 nucleotide sequence: TGTGCCAGCTCACTAGATTCTACTTGGGGGACATTTCAGTACTTC. Its translation is CASSLDSTWGTFQYF.

The chain has TRBV5-1 and TRBJ1-6, with 8 bases fitting TRBD1. V was clipped by 4 bases and J by 7 bases; unmatched bases: 4. Germline lookup yields CDR1 SGHRS and CDR2 YFSETQ. This CDR3 is 14 amino acids long. In DNA, the CDR3 is TGCGCCAGCAGCAAAGACAGGGGAAATTCACCCCTCCACTTT. Its protein product is CASSKDRGNSPLHF.

The V gene is TRBV12-3 or TRBV12-4, the J gene TRBJ1-6; possible D gene TRBD1, 6 bases. The CDR3 has 14 amino acids. V was pared by 3 bases and J by 9 bases, with 12 bases between. The CDR3 is CASSFAGEGSPLHF. In DNA form, the CDR3 reads TGTGCCAGCAGTTTCGCAGGGGAAGGTTCACCCCTCCACTTT.

V and J are TRBV15 and TRBJ1-1; D call uncertain. Germline V gene sequence: CDR1 LNHNV, CDR2 YYDKDF (reference sequence). The CDR3 runs to 13 residues. With 6 bases removed from V and 0 bases from J, the gap between germline ends came to 8 bases. The CDR3 DNA reads TGTGCCACCAGTAAGCTTTTGAACACTGAAGCTTTCTTT. Protein sequence: CATSKLLNTEAFF.

With respect to this clonotype: One end of the junction varies from germline; a read error may be responsible. The V call is TRBV7-7, the J call TRBJ2-7; D possibly matches TRBD1 or TRBD2 (5 bases each). The length of the CDR3 is 15 residues. The germline CDR1 and CDR2 sequences are SSHAT and FNYEAQ (reference sequence). This CDR3 reads CASSLAQGVSYEQYF. DNA of the CDR3: TGTGCTAGCAGCTTAGCGCAGGGAGTAAGCTACGAGCAGTACTTC.